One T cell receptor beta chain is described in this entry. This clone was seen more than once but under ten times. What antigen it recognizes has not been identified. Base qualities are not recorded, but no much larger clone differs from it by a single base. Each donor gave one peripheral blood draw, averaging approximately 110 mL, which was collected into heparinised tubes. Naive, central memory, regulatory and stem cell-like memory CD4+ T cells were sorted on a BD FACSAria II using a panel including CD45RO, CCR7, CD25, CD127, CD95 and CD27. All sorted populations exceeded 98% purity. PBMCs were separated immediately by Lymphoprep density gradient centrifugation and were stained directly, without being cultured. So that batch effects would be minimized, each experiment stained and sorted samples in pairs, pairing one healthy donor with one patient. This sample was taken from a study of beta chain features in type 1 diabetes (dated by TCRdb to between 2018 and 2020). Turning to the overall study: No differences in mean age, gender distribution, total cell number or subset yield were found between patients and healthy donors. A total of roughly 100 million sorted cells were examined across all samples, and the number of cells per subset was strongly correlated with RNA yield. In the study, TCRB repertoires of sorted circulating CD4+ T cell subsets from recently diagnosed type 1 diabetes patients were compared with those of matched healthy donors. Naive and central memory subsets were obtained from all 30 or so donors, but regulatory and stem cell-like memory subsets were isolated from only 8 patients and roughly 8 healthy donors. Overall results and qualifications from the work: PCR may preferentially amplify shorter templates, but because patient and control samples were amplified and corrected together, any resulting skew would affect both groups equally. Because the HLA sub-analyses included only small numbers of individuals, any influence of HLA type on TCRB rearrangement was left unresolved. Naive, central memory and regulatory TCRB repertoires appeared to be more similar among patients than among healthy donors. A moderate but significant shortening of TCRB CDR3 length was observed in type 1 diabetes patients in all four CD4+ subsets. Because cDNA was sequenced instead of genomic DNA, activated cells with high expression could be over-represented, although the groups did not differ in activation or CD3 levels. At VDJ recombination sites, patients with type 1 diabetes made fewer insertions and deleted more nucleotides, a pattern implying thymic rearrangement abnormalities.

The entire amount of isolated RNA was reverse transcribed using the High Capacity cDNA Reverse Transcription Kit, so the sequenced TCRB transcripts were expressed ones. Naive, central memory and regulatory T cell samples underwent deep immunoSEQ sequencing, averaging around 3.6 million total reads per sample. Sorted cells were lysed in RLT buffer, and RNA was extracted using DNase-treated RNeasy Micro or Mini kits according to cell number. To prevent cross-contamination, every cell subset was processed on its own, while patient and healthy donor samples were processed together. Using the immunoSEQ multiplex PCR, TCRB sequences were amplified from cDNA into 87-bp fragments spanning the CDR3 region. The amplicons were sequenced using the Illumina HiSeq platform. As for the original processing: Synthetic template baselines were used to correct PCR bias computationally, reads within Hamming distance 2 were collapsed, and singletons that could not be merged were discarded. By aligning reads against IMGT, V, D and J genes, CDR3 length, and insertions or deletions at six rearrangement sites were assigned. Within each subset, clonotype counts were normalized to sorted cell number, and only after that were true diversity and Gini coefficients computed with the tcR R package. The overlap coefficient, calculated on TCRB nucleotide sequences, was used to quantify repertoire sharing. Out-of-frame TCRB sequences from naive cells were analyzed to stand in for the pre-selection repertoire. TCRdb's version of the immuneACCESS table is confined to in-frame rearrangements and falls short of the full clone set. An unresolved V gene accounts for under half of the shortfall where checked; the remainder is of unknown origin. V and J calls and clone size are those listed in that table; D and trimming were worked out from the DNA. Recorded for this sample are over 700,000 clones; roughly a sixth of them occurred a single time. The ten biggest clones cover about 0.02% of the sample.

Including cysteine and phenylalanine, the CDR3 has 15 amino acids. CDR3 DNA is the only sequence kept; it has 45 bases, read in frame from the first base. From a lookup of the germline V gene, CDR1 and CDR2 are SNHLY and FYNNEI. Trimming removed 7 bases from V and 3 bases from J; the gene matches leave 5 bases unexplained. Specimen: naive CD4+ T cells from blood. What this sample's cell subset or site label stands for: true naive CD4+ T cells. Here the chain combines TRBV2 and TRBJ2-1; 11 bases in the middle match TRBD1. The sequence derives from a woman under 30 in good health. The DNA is TGTGCCAGCAAGTTGGGGACAGGGGGCTACAATGAGCAGTTCTTC. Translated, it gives CASKLGTGGYNEQFF.